This passage covers 18 T cell receptor beta chains from one sample sequenced in a study of blood T cell repertoires in COVID-19. Measured with immunoSEQ multiplex PCR; TCRdb has only the in-frame clones, and not every one. The data contain 75,000 to 90,000 clones, 70% to 90% of them singletons. The specimen was peripheral blood. Receptors originate from a human donor in a cohort sampled during active COVID-19.

The J gene is TRBJ2-2, the V gene TRBV7-3; a possible D gene is TRBD2 (7 bases). Looked up from germline, CDR1 is SGHTA and CDR2 is FQGTGA. V was pared by 5 bases and J by 6 bases, with 16 bases between. The CDR3 sequence is 15 residues long. CDR3 sequence reads: CASSPRQGGAGELFF. In DNA, the CDR3 is TGTGCCAGCAGCCCCCGTCAAGGGGGGGCCGGGGAGCTGTTTTTT. The full variable domain, its missing parts supplied by reference TRBV7-3 and TRBJ2-2, is GAGVSQTPSNKVTEKGKYVELRCDPISGHTALYWYRQSLGQGPEFLIYFQGTGAADDSGLPNDRFFAVRPEGSVSTLKIQRTERGDSAVYLCASSPRQGGAGELFFGEGSRLTVL.

This chain uses TRBV11-1 with TRBJ2-5, with a tentative D call TRBD1 (5 bases). CDR3 size: 15 residues. V was trimmed by 0 bases and J by 5 bases, leaving 13 bases between them. CDR1 SGHAT and CDR2 FQDESV come from the germline V gene (reference sequence). The CDR3 DNA follows: TGTGCCAGCAGCTTAGCTGGGGCCAGGGTTGAGACCCAGTACTTC. Amino acids: CASSLAGARVETQYF.

The chain couples TRBV19 to TRBJ2-1; 7 positions match TRBD1. The CDR3 is 14 residues long. The V gene end was trimmed by 9 bases and the J gene end by 8 bases; junction bases not matched to a gene: 13. CDR1 is LNHDA, CDR2 SQIVND, per germline (reference sequence). CDR3 region: CASRDQGVRDEQFF. The DNA of the CDR3 is TGTGCCAGCCGGGACCAGGGGGTTCGGGATGAGCAGTTCTTC.

This chain connects TRBV4-1 to TRBJ1-3; TRBD1 might be the D (6 bases). The CDR3 spans 17 residues. CDR1 and CDR2 (germline): MGHRA, YSYEKL. Trimming left V 3 bases short and J 4 bases short, with 19 bases between. The CDR3 sequence is CASSHPSGTRSGNTIYF. The CDR3 nucleotides are TGCGCCAGCAGCCACCCCTCCGGGACACGCTCCGGAAACACCATATATTTT.

The chain is built from TRBV28 and TRBJ2-7, with TRBD1 identical over 9 bases. Germline V CDR1 and CDR2: MDHEN, SYDVKM. This CDR3 region has 14 residues. V lost 3 bases to trimming and J lost 3 bases; unmatched junction nucleotides: 3. The DNA of the CDR3 is TGTGCCAGCAGTTTCCGGGACAGGGTCTACGAGCAGTACTTC. It yields the protein CASSFRDRVYEQYF. The entire variable domain, with the rest obtained from reference TRBV28 and TRBJ2-7, is as follows: DVKVTQSSRYLVKRTGEKVFLECVQDMDHENMFWYRQDPGLGLRLIYFSYDVKMKEKGDIPEGYSVSREKKERFSLILESASTNQTSMYLCASSFRDRVYEQYFGPGTRLTVT.

The rearrangement joins TRBV28 to TRBJ2-7, with TRBD2 matching 7 bases. Germline V lookup: CDR1 MDHEN, CDR2 SYDVKM. The J segment lost 0 bases and the V segment lost 4 bases, leaving 12 bases of the junction unmatched. There are 17 residues in the CDR3. CDR3 DNA: TGTGCCAGCAGTTCTACTCTAGCGGTGGGGGGCTCCTACGAGCAGTACTTC. Translation gives CASSSTLAVGGSYEQYF.

V and J are TRBV5-1 and TRBJ2-1; 9 bases agree with TRBD2. Trimming took 0 bases from V and 7 from J; bases not matched to a gene: 5. Germline CDR1 is SGHRS and CDR2 is YFSETQ. This CDR3 is 15 amino acids long. The CDR3 here is CASSLGGGVINEQFF. The CDR3 coding sequence is TGCGCCAGCAGCTTGGGCGGGGGGGTTATAAATGAGCAGTTCTTC.

This sequence joins TRBV28 and TRBJ1-6; D remains unclear. Germline CDR1 reads MDHEN; CDR2 reads SYDVKM. Trimming took 5 bases from V and 7 from J, leaving 9 bases between them. There are 13 residues in the CDR3. The CDR3 region is CASSTGDNSPLHF. The CDR3 coding sequence is TGTGCCAGCAGTACCGGAGACAATTCACCCCTCCACTTT.

In regard to this clone: Additional DNA sequences in this sample encode the identical CDR3. The V call is TRBV7-2, the J call TRBJ1-5; 9 bases fit TRBD1. From germline, CDR1 is SGHTA and CDR2 FQGNSA. The trim removed 1 base at V and 7 bases at J, leaving 5 bases unmatched. This CDR3 comprises 15 residues. The CDR3 DNA follows: TGTGCCAGCAGCTTAGTGGGACAGGGAGGGCAGCCCCAGCATTTT. Protein: CASSLVGQGGQPQHF.

The gene calls are TRBV28 and TRBJ1-1; 9 bases fit TRBD1. V lost 10 bases, J lost 4 bases, and 4 bases stayed unmatched. The CDR3 is 12 amino acids. In germline, CDR1 is MDHEN, CDR2 SYDVKM. CDR3 amino acids: CAISTGGTEAFF. In DNA form, the CDR3 reads TGTGCCATATCGACAGGGGGCACTGAAGCTTTCTTT.

This chain links TRBV9 with TRBJ1-1; 8 bases match TRBD1. J gave up 0 bases and V 3 bases, and 4 bases lay outside the gene matches. CDR1 is SGDLS, CDR2 YYNGEE, per germline. CDR3 length: 15 residues. CDR3 sequence (DNA): TGTGCCAGCAGCGCATACAGGGGGATGAACACTGAAGCTTTCTTT. Translating it yields CASSAYRGMNTEAFF. The full variable domain, with the rest looked up from reference TRBV9 and TRBJ1-1, is DSGVTQTPKHLITATGQRVTLRCSPRSGDLSVYWYQQSLDQGLQFLIQYYNGEERAKGNILERFSAQQFPDLHSELNLSSLELGDSALYFCASSAYRGMNTEAFFGQGTRLTVV.

This clone was observed a handful of times. The V gene is TRBV18, the J gene TRBJ2-6, with D maybe TRBD2 (5 bases). The CDR3 extends over 14 amino acids. Germline V CDR1 and CDR2: KGHSH, LQKENI. Trimming left V 6 bases short and J 2 bases short, with 8 bases between. The CDR3, as DNA: TGTGCCAGCTCTCCCGGGGCTGGGGCCAACGTCCTGACTTTC. This codes for CASSPGAGANVLTF.

The chain combines TRBV5-1 with TRBJ2-7; D is possibly TRBD1 (8 bases). Looked up from germline, CDR1 is SGHRS and CDR2 is YFSETQ. Trimming removed 4 bases from V and 5 bases from J, with 22 bases in between. The CDR3 consists of 16 residues. CDR3: CASSPGGQGERDEQYF. The CDR3 DNA sequence: TGCGCCAGCAGCCCGGGAGGACAGGGTGAACGCGACGAGCAGTACTTC.

The chain carries TRBV5-1 and TRBJ1-2; 7 nucleotides agree with TRBD1. CDR1 and CDR2 (germline): SGHRS, YFSETQ. J was trimmed by 4 bases and V by 1 base; bases with no gene match: 4. CDR3 length equals 14 residues. This CDR3 reads CASSLTGDAYGYTF. The CDR3 nucleotides are TGCGCCAGCAGCTTGACAGGGGATGCCTATGGCTACACCTTC.

The chain is built from TRBV27 and TRBJ2-7, with D possibly matching TRBD1 (6 bases). Between the trimmed V and J ends, which lost 2 bases and 1 base, there was a span of 15 bases. Germline V gene lookup returns CDR1 MNHEY and CDR2 SMNVEV (reference sequence). The CDR3 spans 16 residues. In DNA form, the CDR3 reads TGTGCCAGCAGTTTACTAGGGACAATACCTTCCTACGAGCAGTACTTC. Amino acid sequence: CASSLLGTIPSYEQYF.

The chain joins TRBV30 to TRBJ1-1; 7 nucleotides line up with TRBD1. V dropped 3 bases and J dropped 0; count of bases not matched to a gene: 1. This CDR3 spans 13 amino acids. The germline V gene has CDR1 GTSNPN and CDR2 SVGIG (reference sequence). The CDR3 here is CAWRDRVNTEAFF. CDR3 nucleotide sequence: TGTGCCTGGAGAGACAGGGTGAACACTGAAGCTTTCTTT.

This clone was seen more than once but under ten times. This chain links TRBV9 with TRBJ1-1; D uncertain. The length of the CDR3 is 15 residues. Germline values: CDR1 SGDLS, CDR2 YYNGEE. With 4 bases removed from V and 1 base from J, the gap between germline ends came to 14 bases. CDR3 protein: CASSPPASGNTEAFF. The CDR3 region has the DNA TGTGCCAGCAGCCCCCCCGCGTCAGGGAACACTGAAGCTTTCTTT.

The genes are TRBV19 and TRBJ1-4, with D unclear. This CDR3 is 14 amino acids long. Germline V CDR1 and CDR2: LNHDA, SQIVND (reference sequence). V shed 5 bases and J shed 7 bases, with 14 bases lying between them. For the CDR3, the DNA is TGTGCCAGTAGTCGGCAGCGAGGCCCTGAAAAACTGTTTTTT. This sequence encodes CASSRQRGPEKLFF.